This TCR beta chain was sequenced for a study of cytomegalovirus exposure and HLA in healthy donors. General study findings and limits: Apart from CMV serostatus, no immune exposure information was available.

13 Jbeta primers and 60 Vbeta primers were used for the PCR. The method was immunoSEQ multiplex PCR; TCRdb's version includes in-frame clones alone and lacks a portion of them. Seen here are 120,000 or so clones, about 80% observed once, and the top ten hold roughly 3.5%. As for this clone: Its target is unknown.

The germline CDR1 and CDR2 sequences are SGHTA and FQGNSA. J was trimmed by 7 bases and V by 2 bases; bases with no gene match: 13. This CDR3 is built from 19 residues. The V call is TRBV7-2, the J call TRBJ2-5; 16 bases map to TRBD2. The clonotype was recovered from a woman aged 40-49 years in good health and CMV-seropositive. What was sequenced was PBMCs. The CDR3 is CASSLSPMGLAGGKGTQYF. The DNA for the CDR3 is TGTGCCAGCAGCTTAAGCCCCATGGGACTAGCGGGAGGGAAAGGGACCCAGTACTTC.